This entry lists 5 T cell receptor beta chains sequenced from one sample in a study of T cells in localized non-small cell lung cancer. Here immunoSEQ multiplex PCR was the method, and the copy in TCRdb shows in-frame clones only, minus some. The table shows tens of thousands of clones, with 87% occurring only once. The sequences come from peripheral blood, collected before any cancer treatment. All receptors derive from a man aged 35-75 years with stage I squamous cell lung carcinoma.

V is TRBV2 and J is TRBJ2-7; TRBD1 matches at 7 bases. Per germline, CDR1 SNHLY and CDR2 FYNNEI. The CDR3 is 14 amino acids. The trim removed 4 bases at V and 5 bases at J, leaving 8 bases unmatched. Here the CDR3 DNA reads TGTGCCAGCAGTGGTCAAGGGGGCATCGACGAGCAGTACTTC. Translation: CASSGQGGIDEQYF.

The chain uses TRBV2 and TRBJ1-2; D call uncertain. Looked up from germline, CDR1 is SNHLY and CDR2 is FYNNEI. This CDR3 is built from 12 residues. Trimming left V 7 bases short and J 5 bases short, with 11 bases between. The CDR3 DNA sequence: TGTGCCAGCAATACAGAAGGTTATGGCTACACCTTC. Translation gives CASNTEGYGYTF.

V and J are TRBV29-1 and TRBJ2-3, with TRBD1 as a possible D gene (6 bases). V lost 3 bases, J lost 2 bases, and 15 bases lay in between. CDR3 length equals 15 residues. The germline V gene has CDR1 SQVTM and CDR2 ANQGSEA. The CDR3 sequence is CSVESRQVHTDTQYF. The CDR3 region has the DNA TGCAGCGTTGAGTCGCGACAGGTCCACACAGATACGCAGTATTTT.

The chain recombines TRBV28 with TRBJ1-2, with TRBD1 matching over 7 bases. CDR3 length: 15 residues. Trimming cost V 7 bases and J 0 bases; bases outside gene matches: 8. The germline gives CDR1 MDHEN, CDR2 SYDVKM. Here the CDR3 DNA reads TGTGCCAGCACCCTACCCGGGACAGCTAACTATGGCTACACCTTC. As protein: CASTLPGTANYGYTF.

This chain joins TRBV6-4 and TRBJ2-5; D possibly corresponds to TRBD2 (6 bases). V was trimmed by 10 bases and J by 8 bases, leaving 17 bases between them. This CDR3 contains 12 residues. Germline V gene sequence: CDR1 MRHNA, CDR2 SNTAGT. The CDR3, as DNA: TGTGCCACCTTAGGGACTGGAAGAACCCAGTACTTC. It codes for CATLGTGRTQYF.